Described below is a single T cell receptor beta chain sequence and its context. The target antigen is unknown. The data belong to a study of shared clonotypes between healthy human individuals. Study overall: CD8 memory received one plate per donor, CD8 naive two, CD4 memory three and CD4 naive three.

Clones were sequenced by immunoSEQ multiplex PCR, and TCRdb holds only the in-frame ones, with some missing. The sample lists roughly 2.2 million clones; approximately 93% were seen once. CDR1 and CDR2 (germline): SGHTA, FQGNSA. Trimming removed 4 bases from V and 7 bases from J; junction bases left unmatched: 9. The CDR3 is made up of 14 amino acids. Study observations and caveats: The naive CD4 repertoires of several donors were compared, and approximately 5% of clonotypes were shared. A reduction in generation probabilities was seen for non-shared clonotypes relative to those shared by all four donors.

This clonotype originated in a man younger than 35 in good health. Some clones in this sample may be carry-over from other donors' samples. The chain is built from TRBV7-2 and TRBJ1-2, with 7 bases aligning to TRBD1. The sequencing input was naive CD4+ T cells from PBMCs. The subset: CD45RA+ positively selected. The CDR3 loop reads CASSSDRARGGYTF. The CDR3 DNA reads TGTGCCAGCAGCTCCGACAGGGCCAGGGGTGGCTACACCTTC.